This record covers a single T cell receptor (beta chain). No antigen is known for it. No base-level quality is on record; no much larger clone is a single base apart. This sample was included in a study of cytomegalovirus exposure and HLA in healthy donors (dated by TCRdb to between 2016 and 2019). For context, the study as a whole: In an earlier analysis of under 600 of the donors, under 300 Gb of sequence data and 117 million unique TCR beta sequences from approximately 180 million T cells were reported. Approximately 310 gigabases of sequencing data and approximately 80 million unique TCR sequences were included in an early release covering about 600 HLA-typed donors. Among the approximately 420 genotyped donors, around 81% belonged to the genetic ancestry cluster associated with self-reported Caucasian donors. The study aimed to test whether signatures of past pathogen exposure could be identified by cataloging public T cell receptors. The T cell repertoires of several hundred subjects were profiled by immunosequencing and related to cytomegalovirus serostatus. Besides the first cohort of roughly 640 subjects, a separate validation cohort made up of 95 to 150 different subjects was used. High-throughput TCR immunosequencing, statistical association of individual TCRs with disease status, and machine learning were combined to predict cytomegalovirus infection status. To study patterns of TCR occurrence, a later analysis re-analyzed previously published TCR beta repertoires from more than 550 donors and added high-resolution HLA genotyping. The later analysis used no new phenotypic data to find candidate immune exposures, relying instead on TCR beta sequences and their occurrence across donors. To decide whether each TCR beta V gene segment behaved as functional or pseudogenic, an earlier analysis of approximately 600 of the donors relied on high-throughput TCR beta sequencing. Donor age, sex, ethnicity and CMV serostatus were compiled alongside the repertoire data. In a later genetic analysis, genome-wide SNP genotypes for about three fifths of the roughly 670 donors were used, and that subset was treated as a discovery cohort. Every repertoire in the discovery cohort had been generated on one and the same sequencing platform. Both class I and class II loci were covered by HLA typing, at four-digit resolution. Typing coverage varied by locus: roughly 629-630 donors for A, B, C, DRB1 and DQB1; about 520 for DQA1; over 600 for DPA1; roughly 450 for DPB1. Four to six DR-DQ haplotypes were handled as single units for association and clustering, since linkage in the cohort was strong. Among some 410 genotyped donors of the cohort, an average of approximately 230,000 unique TCR beta nucleotide sequences were sequenced per donor, around 18% of them non-productive. Overall results and qualifications from the work: The study listed 164 TCR beta chains as associated with cytomegalovirus. Only TCR beta chains were sequenced in this cohort, and the absence of alpha or paired-chain data limited detectable features. An association between a missense DCLRE1C variant and V-gene and J-gene trimming of TCR beta chains was found in a later genetic analysis and replicated in an independent cohort. Compared with the roughly 670-donor mean, donors in an Asian-associated ancestry cluster had fewer N-insertions in productive TCRs, according to a later genetic analysis. Because some donors lacked HLA typing at each locus, the association tests relied only on the typed subset. In a later analysis, several top co-occurrence clusters were reported to appear linked to parvovirus B19, influenza, CMV and Epstein-Barr virus. At a false discovery rate of 0.05, a later analysis linked around 17,000 TCR beta sequences to specific HLA alleles. According to a later analysis, TCR association rates differed among HLA loci, with DRB1 alleles showing the most associated TCRs and HLA-C alleles showing the fewest. In both the original and validation cohorts, the classifier was reported to diagnose cytomegalovirus status with high specificity and sensitivity. A cluster of highly shared sequence variants was judged likely to represent a technical artifact of the sequencing pipeline. Most TCR sequences were observed very rarely across donors, whereas some public TCRs were present in many individuals. In an earlier analysis of 587 of the donors, most TCR beta V segments appeared in productive rearrangements about 87% or about 30% of the time, broadly matching IMGT annotations. Linkage disequilibrium might explain the correlated functional status among segregating V segments, but an unknown experimental factor could not be excluded. Presence/absence analyses assumed roughly uniform sequencing depth across donors, an assumption that may not hold. According to a later analysis, most CMV-associated TCR beta chains appeared to be HLA-restricted, and the HLA associations seemed to be driven largely by CMV exposure. According to the authors, the approach could potentially be generalized to other disease states and immunological phenotypes. Some IMGT-functional V segments, including TRBV6-2 and TRBV6-3, could not be distinguished by the 87-base-pair reads and were therefore excluded. For the cohort, immune exposure information was limited to CMV serostatus. Because counts were too low, seventeen rarely observed V segments, including chromosome 9 orphons, were excluded from the earlier analysis of fewer than 650 of the donors. A later analysis found that HLA-associated TCR beta chains were more clonally expanded and had lower generation probabilities than equally common non-associated chains. A further reported finding was that TCR beta sequences accurately predicted the HLA-A and HLA-B alleles for most subjects in the first cohort. A few of the identified cytomegalovirus-associated TCR beta chains were confirmed in vitro to be specific for cytomegalovirus antigens. When HLA alleles, especially DR and DQ, strongly co-occurred, attributing TCR associations to individual alleles was difficult.

The cohort comprised approximately 700 healthy bone marrow donors. All cohort members were sampled while nominally healthy, although unrecorded immune exposures were likely present. The donor was CMV seronegative and was included in the group of about 350 seronegative cohort members. Each donor provided a peripheral blood sample, and peripheral blood mononuclear cells were used for TCR beta sequencing. Genomic DNA was extracted from the blood cell samples with the Qiagen DNeasy Blood Extraction Kit. Its CDR3 holds 11 amino acids, cysteine through phenylalanine. The retained sequence is limited to the CDR3, 33 bases, with the frame set at the first base. Looking up the germline V gene (reference sequence) yields CDR1 DFQATT and CDR2 SNEGSKA. The germline ends are 10 bases apart after V is trimmed by 7 bases and J by 6 bases. The library relied on the immunoSEQ multiplex PCR assay. A mixture of 60 forward primers for TCR Vbeta segments and 13 reverse primers for TCR Jbeta segments was used in the multiplex PCR. Amplification of the CDR3 region of rearranged TCR beta genes was performed with a multiplex PCR assay on genomic DNA. The amplified TCR beta libraries were sequenced on the Illumina HiSeq System as 87-base-pair reads. Turning to the authors' computational methods: In a later analysis, some 80 million unique TCR beta chains were counted across the approximately 670 repertoires, and around 10 million of these chains were shared by at least two donors. Raw reads were error-corrected and collapsed into unique sequences with a nearest-neighbor algorithm that merged closely related sequences to remove PCR and sequencing errors. V, D and J gene segments were assigned by aligning CDR3 sequences to IMGT reference sequences. Each retained sequence needed at least a six-nucleotide match to both a V gene segment and a J gene segment. Rearrangements were classified as productive when the CDR3 lacked stop codons and remained in frame with V and J, and all other rearrangements were classified as non-productive. Following IMGT convention, CDR3 was defined as the stretch from the second conserved V-encoded cysteine up to the conserved J-encoded phenylalanine. The earlier analysis of roughly 590 of the donors excluded any sequence lacking an unambiguous match to a single V gene segment. In an earlier analysis of approximately 500 of the donors, a V segment was called functional when productive rearrangements were above 56.7%, and segregating when the standard deviation between donors exceeded 5%. A statistical classification framework was built to diagnose cytomegalovirus status from the catalog of TCR beta chain sequences. V and J gene assignment, in a later analysis, came from comparing TCR nucleotide sequences with IMGT/GENE-DB human TR gene sequences. The TCRdist pipeline was used in a later analysis to assign CDR3 sequences and most-parsimonious VDJ recombination scenarios. In a later analysis, each TCR beta chain was defined by its CDR3 amino acid sequence together with its V-gene family, and reads without a unique V-gene family were excluded. To address suspected cross-contamination and a sequencing artifact, a later analysis removed approximately 600 highly shared, low-generation-probability nucleotide sequences. In a later analysis, a clonal expansion index was calculated for each public chain from normalized within-repertoire ranks of inferred template counts. In a later analysis, generation probabilities were computed using a VDJ recombination model fitted to out-of-frame rearrangements, and the results were checked against IGoR. In a later analysis, TCR-TCR, TCR-HLA and TCR-CMV co-occurrence was scored with hypergeometric tests, and a repertoire-size bias correction was applied to TCR pairs. To estimate false discovery rates, a later analysis permuted the HLA or CMV assignments 20 times. In a later analysis, co-occurring TCRs were grouped using DBSCAN, and TCRdist sequence similarity was added for clustering within HLA-allele-positive subsets. Repertoires with fewer than 30,000 or more than 120,000 public chains, plus five repertoires with anomalous nucleotide sharing, were excluded from co-occurrence clustering. As stored in TCRdb, this immuneACCESS dataset retains in-frame rearrangements with V and J assigned. A fraction of the clones does not appear; measured against another copy, unresolved V genes explain less than half of the discrepancy, and the remainder lacks a known reason. V and J calls and clone size come straight from that table; D and trimming were deduced from the DNA. This sample gives around 220,000 clones in total; around three quarters of them show up just once. 15% to 17% of the sample comes from the top ten.

Material: PBMCs. The chain was built from TRBV20-1 and TRBJ2-1, with TRBD2 as a weak D call on 6 bases. This receptor was identified in a man aged 35 to 55 in good health and CMV-seronegative. The sequenced DNA is TGCAGTGACGGGACTCGCAATGAGCAGTTCTTC. Translated, this is CSDGTRNEQFF.